This T cell receptor beta chain was identified in a study of Ad26.COV2.S vaccination and SARS-CoV-2 variants. Study-level background: Into the muscle, Ad26.COV2.S was dosed once or twice, 56 days apart.

Trimming cost V 3 bases and J 7 bases; bases outside gene matches: 8. This CDR3 is built from 14 residues. Germline V gene lookup returns CDR1 LNHDA and CDR2 SQIVND (reference sequence). Assay: immunoSEQ multiplex PCR; the TCRdb copy retains only in-frame clones and omits some. The sample contains 400,000 to 450,000 clones, 75% to 95% of which appear only once. Stated treatment: roughly 20 received Ad26.COV2.S at low or high dose, single or two shots; roughly five received placebo; per-sample allocation not given. The samples date from day 63 after the first vaccine or placebo injection. Adults aged 18-55 years in Boston included the donor.

This clonotype was obtained from a person between 18 and 60 years old who received the Ad26.COV2.S COVID-19 vaccine or a placebo. The chain has TRBV19 and TRBJ1-1, with 7 bases matching TRBD1. This specimen was peripheral blood, taken in a trial of Ad26.COV2.S vaccine versus placebo. The CDR3: CASSMLGGDFEAFF. The CDR3 DNA reads TGTGCCAGTAGTATGTTAGGGGGCGATTTTGAAGCTTTCTTT. The full variable domain, with the rest looked up from reference TRBV19 and TRBJ1-1, is DGGITQSPKYLFRKEGQNVTLSCEQNLNHDAMYWYRQDPGQGLRLIYYSQIVNDFQKGDIAEGYSVSREKKESFPLTVTSAQKNPTAFYLCASSMLGGDFEAFFGQGTRLTVV.